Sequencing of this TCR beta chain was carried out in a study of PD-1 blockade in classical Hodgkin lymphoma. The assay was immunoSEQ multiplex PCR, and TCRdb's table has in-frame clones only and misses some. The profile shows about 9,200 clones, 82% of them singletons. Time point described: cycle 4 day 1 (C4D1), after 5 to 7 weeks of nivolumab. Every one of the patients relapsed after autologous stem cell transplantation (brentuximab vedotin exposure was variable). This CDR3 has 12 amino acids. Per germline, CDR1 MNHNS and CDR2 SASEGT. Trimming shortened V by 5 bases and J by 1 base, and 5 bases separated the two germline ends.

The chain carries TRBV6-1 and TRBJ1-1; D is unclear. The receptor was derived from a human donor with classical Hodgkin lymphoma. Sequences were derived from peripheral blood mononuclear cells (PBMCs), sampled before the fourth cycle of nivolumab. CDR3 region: CASSRENTEAFF. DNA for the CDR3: TGTGCCAGCAGTCGCGAGAACACTGAAGCTTTCTTT.